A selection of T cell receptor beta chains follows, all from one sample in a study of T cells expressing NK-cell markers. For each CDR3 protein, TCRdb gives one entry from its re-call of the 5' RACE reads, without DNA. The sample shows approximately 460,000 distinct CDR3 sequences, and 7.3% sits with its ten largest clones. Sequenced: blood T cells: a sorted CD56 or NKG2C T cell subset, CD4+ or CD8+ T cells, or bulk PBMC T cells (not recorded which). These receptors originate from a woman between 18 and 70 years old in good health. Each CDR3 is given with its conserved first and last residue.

CASSFYGGDNEKLFF	TRBV7-2	TRBJ1-4
CASSLKVAGARYEQYF	TRBV28	TRBJ2-7
CASKPRQSPNEQFF	TRBV6-1	TRBJ2-1
CASSLTGTGASTGELFF	TRBV7-9	TRBJ2-2
CASCPQLGDYGYTF	TRBV12-3/TRBV12-4	TRBJ1-2
CSARTRLAGGIYEQYF	TRBV20-1	TRBJ2-7
CSAHKRISYNEQFF	TRBV20-1	TRBJ2-1
CSARGQSNTGELFF	TRBV20-1	TRBJ2-2
CASSQSTGSGNTIYF	TRBV19	TRBJ1-3
CASSLAGKGTQYF	TRBV7-7	TRBJ2-5
CASSYGSSGVIQYF	TRBV6-5	TRBJ2-4
CASRPEDWSYNEQFF	TRBV7-3	TRBJ2-1